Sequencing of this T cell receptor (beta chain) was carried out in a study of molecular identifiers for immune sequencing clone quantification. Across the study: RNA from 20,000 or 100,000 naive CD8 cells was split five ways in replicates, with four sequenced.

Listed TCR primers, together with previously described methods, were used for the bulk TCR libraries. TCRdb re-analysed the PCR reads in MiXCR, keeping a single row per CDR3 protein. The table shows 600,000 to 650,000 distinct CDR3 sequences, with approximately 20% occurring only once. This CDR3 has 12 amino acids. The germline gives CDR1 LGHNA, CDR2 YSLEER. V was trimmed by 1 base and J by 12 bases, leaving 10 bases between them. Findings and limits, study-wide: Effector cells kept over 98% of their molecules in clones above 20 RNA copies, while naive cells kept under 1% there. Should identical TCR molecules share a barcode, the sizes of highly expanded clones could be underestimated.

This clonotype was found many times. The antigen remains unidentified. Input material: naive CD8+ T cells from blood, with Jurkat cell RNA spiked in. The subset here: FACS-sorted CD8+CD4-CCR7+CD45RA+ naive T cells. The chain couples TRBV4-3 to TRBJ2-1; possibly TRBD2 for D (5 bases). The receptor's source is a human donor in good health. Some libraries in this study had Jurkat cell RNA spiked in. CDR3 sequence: CASSQGREGQFF. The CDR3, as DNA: TGCGCCAGCAGCCAAGGGCGAGAGGGGCAGTTCTTC.